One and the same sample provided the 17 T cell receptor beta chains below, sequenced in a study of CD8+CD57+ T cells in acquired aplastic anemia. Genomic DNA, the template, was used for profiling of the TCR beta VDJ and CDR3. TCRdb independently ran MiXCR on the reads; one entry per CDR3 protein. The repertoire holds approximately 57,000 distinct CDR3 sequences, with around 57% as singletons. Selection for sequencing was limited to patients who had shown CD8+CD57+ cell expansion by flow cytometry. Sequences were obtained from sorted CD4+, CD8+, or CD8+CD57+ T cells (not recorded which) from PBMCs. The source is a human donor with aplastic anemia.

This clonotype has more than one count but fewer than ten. The CDR3 bases are TGCGCCAGCAGTGAAGGGAGCTACCTCCACTTT. It translates to CASSEGSYLHF. The V and J genes are TRBV10-2 and TRBJ1-6; D not certain. The CDR3 has 11 residues. The V and J ends lost 3 bases and 15 bases respectively, with 9 bases between them. Germline-derived CDR1 and CDR2 are WSHSY and SAAADI.

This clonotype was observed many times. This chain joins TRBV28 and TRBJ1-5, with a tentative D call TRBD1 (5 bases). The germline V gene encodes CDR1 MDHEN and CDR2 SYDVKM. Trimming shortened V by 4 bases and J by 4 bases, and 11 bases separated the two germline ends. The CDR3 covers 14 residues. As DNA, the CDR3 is TGTGCCAGCAGTTATATGGGGGGGAATCAGCCCCAGCATTTT. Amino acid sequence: CASSYMGGNQPQHF.

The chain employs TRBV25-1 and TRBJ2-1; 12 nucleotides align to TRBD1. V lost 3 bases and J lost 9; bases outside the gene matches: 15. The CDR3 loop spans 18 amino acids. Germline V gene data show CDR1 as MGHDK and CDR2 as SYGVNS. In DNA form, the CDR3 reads TGTGCCAGCAGTGATCCCACCGGGACAGGGGGCGTAGTCAGTGAGCAGTTCTTC. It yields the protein CASSDPTGTGGVVSEQFF.

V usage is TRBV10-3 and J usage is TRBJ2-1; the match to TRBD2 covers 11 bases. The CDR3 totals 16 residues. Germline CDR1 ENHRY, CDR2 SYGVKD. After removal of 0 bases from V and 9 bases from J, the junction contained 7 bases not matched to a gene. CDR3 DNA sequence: TGTGCCATCAGTGAGTCAGGTAGCGGGGGGGCGTTTGAGCAGTTCTTC. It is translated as CAISESGSGGAFEQFF.

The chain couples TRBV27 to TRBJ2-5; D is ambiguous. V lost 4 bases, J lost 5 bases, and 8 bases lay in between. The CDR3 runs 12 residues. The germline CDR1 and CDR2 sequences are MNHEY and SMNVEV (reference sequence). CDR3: CASSYPSETQYF. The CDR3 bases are TGTGCCAGCAGTTACCCATCCGAGACCCAGTACTTC.

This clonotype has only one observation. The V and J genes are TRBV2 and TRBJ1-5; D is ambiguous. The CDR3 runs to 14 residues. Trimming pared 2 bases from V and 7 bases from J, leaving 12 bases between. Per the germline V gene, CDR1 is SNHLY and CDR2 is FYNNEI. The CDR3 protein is CASSEPGIWQPQHF. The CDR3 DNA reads TGTGCCAGCAGTGAACCGGGGATTTGGCAGCCCCAGCATTTT.

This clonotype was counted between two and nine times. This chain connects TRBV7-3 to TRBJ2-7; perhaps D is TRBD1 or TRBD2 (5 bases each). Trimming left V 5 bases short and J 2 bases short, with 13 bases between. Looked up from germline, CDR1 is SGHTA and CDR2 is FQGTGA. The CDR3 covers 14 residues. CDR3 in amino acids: CASSARQGPYEQYF. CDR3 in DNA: TGTGCCAGCAGCGCGCGGCAGGGACCCTACGAGCAGTACTTC.

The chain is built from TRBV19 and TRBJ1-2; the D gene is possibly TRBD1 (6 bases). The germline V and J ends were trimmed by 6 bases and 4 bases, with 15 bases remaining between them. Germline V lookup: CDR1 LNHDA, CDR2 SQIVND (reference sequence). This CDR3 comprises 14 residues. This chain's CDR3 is CASSNPGGSYGYTF. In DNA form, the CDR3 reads TGTGCCAGTAGCAACCCGGGGGGCAGCTATGGCTACACCTTC.

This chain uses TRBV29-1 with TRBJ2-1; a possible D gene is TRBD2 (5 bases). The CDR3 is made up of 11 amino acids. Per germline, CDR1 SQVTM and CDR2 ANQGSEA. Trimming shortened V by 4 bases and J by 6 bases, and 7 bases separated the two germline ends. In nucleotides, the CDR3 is TGCAGCGTTGGCGGGCTCAATGAGCAGTTCTTC. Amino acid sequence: CSVGGLNEQFF.

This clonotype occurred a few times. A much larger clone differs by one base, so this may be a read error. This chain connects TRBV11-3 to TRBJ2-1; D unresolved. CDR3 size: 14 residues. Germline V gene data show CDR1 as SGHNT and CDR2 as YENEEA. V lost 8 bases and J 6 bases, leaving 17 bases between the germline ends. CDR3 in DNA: TGTGCCAGCGGCCCATCCGAAGACGGCAATGAGCAGTTCTTC. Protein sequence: CASGPSEDGNEQFF.

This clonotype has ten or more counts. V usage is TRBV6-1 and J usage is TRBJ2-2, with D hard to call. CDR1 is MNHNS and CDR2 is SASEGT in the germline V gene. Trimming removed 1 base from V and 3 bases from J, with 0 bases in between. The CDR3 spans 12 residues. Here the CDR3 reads CASSEDTGELFF. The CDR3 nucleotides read TGTGCCAGCAGTGAAGACACCGGGGAGCTGTTTTTT.

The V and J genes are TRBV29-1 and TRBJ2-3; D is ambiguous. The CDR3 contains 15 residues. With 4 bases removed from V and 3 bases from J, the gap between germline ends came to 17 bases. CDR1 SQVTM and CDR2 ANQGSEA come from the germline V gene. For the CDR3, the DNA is TGCAGCGTTGGGTTGGGCAGAGTTAATACAGATACGCAGTATTTT. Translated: CSVGLGRVNTDTQYF.

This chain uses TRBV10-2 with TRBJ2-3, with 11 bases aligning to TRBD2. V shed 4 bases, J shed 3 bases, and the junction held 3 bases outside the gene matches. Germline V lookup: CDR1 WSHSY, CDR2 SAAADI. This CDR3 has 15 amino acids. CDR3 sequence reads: CASSAASGRTDTQYF. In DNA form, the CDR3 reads TGCGCCAGCAGTGCGGCTAGCGGGAGGACAGATACGCAGTATTTT.

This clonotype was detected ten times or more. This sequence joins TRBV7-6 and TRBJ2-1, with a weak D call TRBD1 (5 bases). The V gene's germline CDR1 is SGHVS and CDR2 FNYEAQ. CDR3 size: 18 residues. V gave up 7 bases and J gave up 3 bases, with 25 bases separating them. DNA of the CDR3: TGTGCCAGCACCCTCTCGGCAGGGAAGTTTAACGGCTACAATGAGCAGTTCTTC. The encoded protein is CASTLSAGKFNGYNEQFF.

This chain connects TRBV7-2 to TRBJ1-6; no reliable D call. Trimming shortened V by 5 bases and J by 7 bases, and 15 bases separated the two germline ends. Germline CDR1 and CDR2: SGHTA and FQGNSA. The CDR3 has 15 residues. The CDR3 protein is CASSTMQVENSPLHF. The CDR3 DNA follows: TGTGCCAGCAGCACCATGCAGGTTGAGAATTCACCCCTCCACTTT.

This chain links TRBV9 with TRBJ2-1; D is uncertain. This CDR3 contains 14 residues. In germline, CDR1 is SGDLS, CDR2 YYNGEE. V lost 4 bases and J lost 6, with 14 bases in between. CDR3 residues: CASSPGTSRNEQFF. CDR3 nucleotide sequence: TGTGCCAGCAGCCCCGGAACGAGCCGCAATGAGCAGTTCTTC.

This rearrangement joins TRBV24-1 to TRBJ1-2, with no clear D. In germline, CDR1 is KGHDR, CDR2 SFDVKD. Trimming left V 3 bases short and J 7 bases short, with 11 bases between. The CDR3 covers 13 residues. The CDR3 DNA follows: TGTGCCACCAGTGATCTTACAGCATGTGGCTACACCTTC. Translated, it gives CATSDLTACGYTF.